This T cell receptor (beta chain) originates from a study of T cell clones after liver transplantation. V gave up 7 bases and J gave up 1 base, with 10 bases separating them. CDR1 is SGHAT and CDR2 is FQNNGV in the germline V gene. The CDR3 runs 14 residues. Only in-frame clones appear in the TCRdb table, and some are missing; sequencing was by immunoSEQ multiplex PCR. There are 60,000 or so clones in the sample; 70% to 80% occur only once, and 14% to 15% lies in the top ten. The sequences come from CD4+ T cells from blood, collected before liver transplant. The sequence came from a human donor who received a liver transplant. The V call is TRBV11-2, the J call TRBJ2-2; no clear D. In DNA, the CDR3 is TGTGCCAGCACTATAAGTGGGAACACCGGGGAGCTGTTTTTT. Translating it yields CASTISGNTGELFF.